This T cell receptor beta chain was identified during a study of blood T cell repertoires in COVID-19. Participant age was about 18 to 89 years, and participants resided in 24 US areas. From germline, CDR1 is LNHDA and CDR2 SQIVND (reference sequence). Trimming shortened V by 3 bases and J by 8 bases, and 7 bases separated the two germline ends. The CDR3 consists of 11 residues. Clones were read by immunoSEQ multiplex PCR, and TCRdb kept only the in-frame ones, dropping some. The table shows roughly 220,000 clones, with roughly nine tenths occurring only once. The sequence came from a woman aged 18 to 35 in a cohort exposed to, infected with or recovered from COVID-19 (not recorded which). This chain links TRBV19 with TRBJ1-2; no firm D call. Sequenced material: PBMCs or T cells enriched from blood (not recorded which). In DNA form, the CDR3 reads TGTGCCAGTAGTATGGTTGGCGGCTACACCTTC. The encoded protein is CASSMVGGYTF.